The 7 T cell receptor beta chains in this list originate from one sample, sequenced in a study of shared clonotypes between healthy human individuals. As defined, naive CD8 cells were CD45RO-negative and positively selected for CCR7, with terminally differentiated effector memory CD45RA+ cells excluded. Produced via immunoSEQ multiplex PCR; TCRdb's table is partial and in-frame only. The table shows 2 million or so clones, with roughly 94% occurring only once. The specimen sequenced was naive CD8+ T cells sorted from blood. All receptors derive from a man aged 18 to 29 in good health.

The chain joins TRBV6-4 to TRBJ2-7, with D uncertain. The V end was cut by 7 bases, the J end by 6 bases, with 10 bases between. Germline-derived CDR1 and CDR2 are MRHNA and SNTAGT. There are 11 residues in the CDR3. The CDR3 DNA is TGTGCCAGCACCGGACCCCCCGAGCAGTACTTC. As protein: CASTGPPEQYF.

The genes are TRBV11-3 and TRBJ2-2, with 7 bases identical to TRBD2. Germline loops: CDR1 SGHNT, CDR2 YENEEA. The CDR3 runs 15 residues. V lost 4 bases and J lost 4; bases outside the gene matches: 6. CDR3 in amino acids: CASSSSGIVTGELFF. In DNA form, the CDR3 reads TGTGCCAGCAGCTCAAGCGGGATCGTCACCGGGGAGCTGTTTTTT.

This clone showed up just once. This chain joins TRBV27 and TRBJ2-5; tentative D call: TRBD1 (5 bases). V dropped 1 base and J dropped 4 bases, with 10 bases sitting between them. The CDR3 consists of 14 residues. Germline CDR1 is MNHEY and CDR2 is SMNVEV (reference sequence). The CDR3 DNA sequence: TGTGCCAGCAGTTTATGGGGTAGGGGAGAGACCCAGTACTTC. It codes for CASSLWGRGETQYF.

This sequence joins TRBV27 and TRBJ2-7; 7 nucleotides match TRBD1. The J segment lost 3 bases and the V segment lost 0 bases, leaving 8 bases of the junction unmatched. CDR1 is MNHEY, CDR2 SMNVEV, per germline (reference sequence). The CDR3 has 16 amino acids. This CDR3 reads CASSLSTGDRHYEQYF. CDR3 DNA sequence: TGTGCCAGCAGTTTATCGACCGGGGACAGACACTACGAGCAGTACTTC.

The gene calls are TRBV20-1 and TRBJ2-3; a weak D match, TRBD2 (6 bases). The CDR3 length is 11 residues. Trimming removed 4 bases at V and 10 bases at J, with 12 bases between. Germline V lookup: CDR1 DFQATT, CDR2 SNEGSKA (reference sequence). The CDR3 bases are TGCAGTGCTACGGACTATGGACCGCAGTATTTT. It translates to CSATDYGPQYF.

The V and J genes are TRBV4-1 and TRBJ2-5, with D unclear. The CDR3 consists of 15 residues. The V and J ends lost 0 bases and 7 bases respectively, with 15 bases between them. Germline CDR1 and CDR2: MGHRA and YSYEKL. The CDR3 sequence is CASSQDEVEVWTQYF. In DNA, the CDR3 is TGCGCCAGCAGCCAAGATGAAGTGGAAGTTTGGACCCAGTACTTC.

V is TRBV28 and J is TRBJ2-2; 12 bases are a match to TRBD2. Germline-derived CDR1 and CDR2 are MDHEN and SYDVKM. The CDR3 extends over 19 amino acids. V was pared by 6 bases and J by 1 base, with 12 bases of the junction left unmatched. The CDR3 nucleotides are TGTGCCAGCAGCACACCCCCTCTACTAGCGGGGGGGAACACCGGGGAGCTGTTTTTT. Protein product: CASSTPPLLAGGNTGELFF.